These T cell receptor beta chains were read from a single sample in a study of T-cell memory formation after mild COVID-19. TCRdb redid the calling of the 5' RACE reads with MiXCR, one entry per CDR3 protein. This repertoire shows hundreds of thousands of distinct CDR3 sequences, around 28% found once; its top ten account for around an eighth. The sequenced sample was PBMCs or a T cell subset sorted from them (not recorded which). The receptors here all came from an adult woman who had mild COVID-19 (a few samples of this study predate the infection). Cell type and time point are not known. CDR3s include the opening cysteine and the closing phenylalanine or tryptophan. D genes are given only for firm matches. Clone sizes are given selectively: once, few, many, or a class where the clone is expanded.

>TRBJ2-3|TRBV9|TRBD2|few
TGTGCCAGCAGCGTAGAACGGGGCGGGAGGGCCACAGATACGCAGTATTTT
CASSVERGGRATDTQYF
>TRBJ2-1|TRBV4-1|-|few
TGCGCCAGCAGCCTGAGACCAGGCTCTCGTAGGACCAATGAGCAGTTCTTC
CASSLRPGSRRTNEQFF
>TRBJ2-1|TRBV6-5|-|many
TGTGCCAGCAGTTACTCGAAACAGTGGTCAAGGGATGAGCAGTTCTTC
CASSYSKQWSRDEQFF
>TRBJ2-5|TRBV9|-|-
TGTGCCAGCAGCGGCTCCCTTCAGGGATCCGAGACCCAGTACTTC
CASSGSLQGSETQYF
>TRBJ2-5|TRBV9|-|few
TGTGCCAGCAGCGTAGACAGATTACAAGAGACCCAGTACTTC
CASSVDRLQETQYF
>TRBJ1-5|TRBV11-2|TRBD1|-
TGTGCCAGCAGCCTAGGGACAGGGGATAGCAATCAGCCCCAGCATTTT
CASSLGTGDSNQPQHF
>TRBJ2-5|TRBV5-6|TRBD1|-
TGTGCCAGCAGCAAGGACAGGGGGGAGACCCAGTACTTC
CASSKDRGETQYF
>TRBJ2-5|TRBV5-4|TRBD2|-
TGTGCCAGCAGCTCGACGACTAGCATCCAAGAGACCCAGTACTTC
CASSSTTSIQETQYF
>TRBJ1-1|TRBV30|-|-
TGTGCCTGGAGTGCTACAATCTCGAGGAAAGCTTTCTTT
CAWSATISRKAFF
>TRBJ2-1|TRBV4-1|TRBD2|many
TGCGCCAGCAGCCAAGAAACGGGGGGAATAAGGGAGCAGTTCTTC
CASSQETGGIREQFF
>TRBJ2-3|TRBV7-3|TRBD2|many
TGTGCCAGCAGCTTGGGACTAGCGGGAGGCCTTTTCACAGATACGCAGTATTTT
CASSLGLAGGLFTDTQYF
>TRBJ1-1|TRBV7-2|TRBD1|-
TGTGCCAGCAGCACTTCCGGGACAGTTGGAGGCGCTTTCTTT
CASSTSGTVGGAFF
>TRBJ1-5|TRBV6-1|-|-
TGTGCCAGCAGGCCCCGGGGGCAGCCGAATCAGCCCCAGCATTTT
CASRPRGQPNQPQHF
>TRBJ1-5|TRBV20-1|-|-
TGCAGTGCCAGTGATGGGGAGGGACAGCCCCAGCATTTT
CSASDGEGQPQHF
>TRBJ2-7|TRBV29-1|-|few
TGCAGCGTTGTCGTGTCCGGCTACGAGCAGTACTTC
CSVVVSGYEQYF
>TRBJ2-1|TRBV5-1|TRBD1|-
TGCGCCAGCAGCCATCCTCCGGACAGGGGGGCTTATGAGCAGTTCTTC
CASSHPPDRGAYEQFF
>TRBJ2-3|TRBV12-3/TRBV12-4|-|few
TGTGCCAGCTCGGGGGGCAGGGGGGGCACAGATACGCAGTATTTT
CASSGGRGGTDTQYF
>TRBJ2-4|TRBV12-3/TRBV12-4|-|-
TGTGCCAGCAGCAATGGGGCTAGCAGCCTAGCCAAAAACATTCAGTACTTC
CASSNGASSLAKNIQYF
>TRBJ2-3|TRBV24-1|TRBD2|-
TGTGCCACCAGTGATCCGGGGGGTACTACGCAGTATTTT
CATSDPGGTTQYF
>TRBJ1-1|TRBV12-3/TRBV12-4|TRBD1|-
TGTGCCAGCAGTCAGGGGGCCATCGCTGAAGCTTTCTTT
CASSQGAIAEAFF
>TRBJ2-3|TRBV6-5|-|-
TGTGCCAGCAGTTACTCGGACAGCAGCACAGATACGCAGTATTTT
CASSYSDSSTDTQYF
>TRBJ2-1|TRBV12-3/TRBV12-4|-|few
TGTGCCAGCAGTCCTAGGGGAGCGTTATCCTACAATGAGCAGTTCTTC
CASSPRGALSYNEQFF
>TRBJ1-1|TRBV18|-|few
TGTGCCAGCTCACACGATGGGGGTGAAGCTTTCTTT
CASSHDGGEAFF
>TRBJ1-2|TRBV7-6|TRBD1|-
TGTGCCAGCAGCCCTTACAGGGGGGAAGGCTACACCTTC
CASSPYRGEGYTF
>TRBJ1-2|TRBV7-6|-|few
TGTGCCAGCAGCTTAGGTCTCCTAGGGGACTATGGCTACACCTTC
CASSLGLLGDYGYTF
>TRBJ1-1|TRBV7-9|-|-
TGTGCCAGCATCTCACAGGCATCCAACACTGAAGCTTTCTTT
CASISQASNTEAFF
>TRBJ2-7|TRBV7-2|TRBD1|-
TGTGCCAGCAGCTTCGACAGGGGGAGCTCCTACGAGCAGTACTTC
CASSFDRGSSYEQYF
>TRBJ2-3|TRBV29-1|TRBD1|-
TGCAGCGCTGCGGACAGGGACGGGACAGATACGCAGTATTTT
CSAADRDGTDTQYF
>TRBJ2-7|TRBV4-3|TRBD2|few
TGCGCCAGCAGCCAGGGGGGGACTAGCGGGACCCTCTCCTACGAGCAGTACTTC
CASSQGGTSGTLSYEQYF
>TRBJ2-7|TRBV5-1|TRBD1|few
TGCGCCAGCAGCTTGGCCCAGGGGGCAAACTACGAGCAGTACTTC
CASSLAQGANYEQYF
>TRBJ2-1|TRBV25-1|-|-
TGTGCCAGCAGTGTTTCTGTGGAGAGGGGGAATGAGCAGTTCTTC
CASSVSVERGNEQFF
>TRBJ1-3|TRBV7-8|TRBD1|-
TGTGCCAGCAGGGACGCGACAGGGCCCGGAAACACCATATATTTT
CASRDATGPGNTIYF
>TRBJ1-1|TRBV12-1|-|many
TGTGCCAGCAGCTTTGCGGGGAACACTGAAGCTTTCTTT
CASSFAGNTEAFF
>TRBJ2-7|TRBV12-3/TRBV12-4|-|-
TGTGCCAGCAGTCTACTACTGGACACTTACGAGCAGTACTTC
CASSLLLDTYEQYF
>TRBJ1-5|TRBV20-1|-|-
TGCAGTGCTAGAGATCTGGGCAGGGACCAGCCCCAGCATTTT
CSARDLGRDQPQHF
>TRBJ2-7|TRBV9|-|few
TGTGCCAGCAGCGAGGGGACTTCTAGCTCCTACGAGCAGTACTTC
CASSEGTSSSYEQYF